These 3 T cell receptor beta chains share one sample of origin, sequenced in a study of technical replicates of blood from several donors. Assay: immunoSEQ multiplex PCR; the TCRdb copy retains only in-frame clones and omits some. The sample lists 65,000 to 90,000 clones, roughly nine tenths seen once, with less than 0.3% in the top ten. Sequences were obtained from T cells isolated from PBMCs. Receptors were obtained from a human donor in good health.

This chain links TRBV6-5 with TRBJ2-7; the match to TRBD1 covers 7 bases. Looked up from germline, CDR1 is MNHEY and CDR2 is SVGAGI. CDR3 length equals 12 residues. J lost 2 bases, V lost 8 bases, and 3 bases had no gene match. CDR3 residues: CASGDSTYEQYF. For the CDR3, the DNA is TGTGCCAGCGGGGACAGCACCTACGAGCAGTACTTC.

The genes are TRBV4-2 and TRBJ2-1; 7 bases match TRBD2. Germline CDR1 is LGHNA and CDR2 is YNFKEQ. J lost 5 bases, V lost 3 bases, and 4 bases had no gene match. The CDR3 has 14 amino acids. The CDR3 region is CASSQVLADNEQFF. The CDR3 bases are TGTGCCAGCAGCCAGGTCCTAGCGGACAATGAGCAGTTCTTC.

CDR3 sequence (DNA): TGTGCTAGTGGTTTGGCCGGTTCACCCCTCCACTTT. Translating it yields CASGLAGSPLHF. This chain connects TRBV12-5 to TRBJ1-6; the D is unclear. Germline CDR1 LGHNT, CDR2 FRNRAP. The CDR3 runs 12 residues. The V end lost 1 base, the J end lost 9 bases, and 4 bases lay between the germline ends.